These 22 T cell receptor beta chains share one sample of origin, sequenced in a study of blood T cells in healthy people across ages. With a J-beta primer mix and a sample-barcoded 5' primer, a second PCR ran about 6 to 11 cycles. TCRdb called the 5' RACE reads again in MiXCR, with one record for every CDR3 protein. Of about 1.1 million distinct CDR3 sequences detected, roughly two fifths appear once; the ten largest clones hold about an eighth. The material sequenced was blood. The source is a man aged 18 to 30 in good health.

This clonotype was recorded a few times. This rearrangement joins TRBV20-1 to TRBJ1-5; tentatively, D is TRBD1 (6 bases). The CDR3 sequence is 14 residues long. Germline V gene data show CDR1 as DFQATT and CDR2 as SNEGSKA (reference sequence). V lost 3 bases to trimming and J lost 3 bases, with 12 bases between them. CDR3 DNA sequence: TGCAGTGCTAGGGACAGCTCTACCAATCAGCCCCAGCATTTT. Protein sequence: CSARDSSTNQPQHF.

This chain joins TRBV10-3 and TRBJ2-3; perhaps TRBD1 as D (6 bases). V gave up 0 bases and J gave up 2 bases, with 12 bases separating them. The CDR3 length is 16 residues. Germline values: CDR1 ENHRY, CDR2 SYGVKD. The CDR3 loop is CAISESTTGFTDTQYF. Written as DNA, the CDR3 is TGTGCCATCAGTGAGTCGACTACAGGGTTCACAGATACGCAGTATTTT.

Comment on this clonotype: At one boundary the junction diverges from the germline segment, which might be a read error. J is TRBJ2-3 and V is TRBV20-1, with D uncertain. Per germline, CDR1 DFQATT and CDR2 SNEGSKA (reference sequence). The CDR3 spans 15 residues. The CDR3 DNA reads as TGCAGTGCTGGAGACTGGGCGGTTGGCACAGATACGCAGTATTTT. Translation: CSAGDWAVGTDTQYF.

Points on this clonotype: One end of the junction varies from germline; a read error may be responsible. V gene TRBV20-1 combines with J gene TRBJ2-4; 7 nucleotides line up with TRBD1. The CDR3 loop spans 15 amino acids. CDR1 and CDR2 (germline): DFQATT, SNEGSKA (reference sequence). CDR3 residues: CSASKQGTSSCEQCF. The CDR3, as DNA: TGCAGTGCTAGTAAACAGGGGACAAGCTCCTGCGAGCAGTGCTTC.

The rearrangement links TRBV3-1 to TRBJ2-3; the match to TRBD2 covers 13 bases. CDR3 length: 17 residues. Germline trimming cut 8 bases from V and 4 bases from J; bases unmatched to any gene: 12. Looked up from germline, CDR1 is LGHDT and CDR2 is YNNKEL (reference sequence). The CDR3 region is CASLRTGTSGAADTQYF. In nucleotides, the CDR3 is TGTGCCAGCCTGCGAACCGGGACTAGCGGGGCAGCAGATACGCAGTATTTT.

J is TRBJ1-4 and V is TRBV12-3 or TRBV12-4, with 8 bases fitting TRBD1. The length of the CDR3 is 14 residues. The V gene end was trimmed by 4 bases and the J gene end by 6 bases; junction bases not matched to a gene: 4. The CDR3 is CASSSRGLYEKLFF. DNA for the CDR3: TGTGCCAGCAGTTCCAGGGGGCTTTATGAAAAACTGTTTTTT.

This chain uses TRBV14 with TRBJ1-2; no definite D call. Trimming stripped 0 bases from V and 8 bases from J, with 10 bases between. The CDR3 totals 13 residues. The V gene's germline CDR1 is SGHDN and CDR2 FVKESK. The CDR3, as DNA: TGTGCCAGCAGCCAAGAGCGCGCGGGAGGCTACACCTTC. The encoded protein is CASSQERAGGYTF.

V is TRBV12-3 or TRBV12-4 and J is TRBJ2-5; a weak D match, TRBD2 (6 bases). The CDR3 extends over 16 amino acids. The ends were cut back, 3 bases at V and 0 bases at J, with 14 bases in the middle. CDR3 protein: CASSFSVSGDQETQYF. The CDR3, as DNA: TGTGCCAGCAGTTTTTCGGTCTCGGGGGACCAAGAGACCCAGTACTTC.

V and J are TRBV3-1 and TRBJ2-4; D is possibly TRBD1 (6 bases). The last part of the DNA fits TRBJ2-7 better; the J call may be wrong. CDR3 length equals 14 residues. Germline assignment: CDR1 LGHDT and CDR2 YNNKEL (reference sequence). CDR3 bases: TGTGCCAGCAGCCAGGGGGCTTTTTCCTACGAGCAGTACTTC. Translating gives CASSQGAFSYEQYF.

This clonotype has more than one count but fewer than ten. The chain employs TRBV12-3 or TRBV12-4 and TRBJ1-5; D gene ambiguous. The ends were cut back, 5 bases at V and 5 bases at J, with 16 bases in the middle. This CDR3 is 15 amino acids long. CDR3 region: CASSRTRGDYQPQHF. The CDR3 DNA is TGTGCCAGCAGTAGAACTCGGGGTGACTATCAGCCCCAGCATTTT.

This clonotype was recorded once. J is TRBJ1-5 and V is TRBV6-5; D is unclear. Trimming cost V 6 bases and J 0 bases, with 15 bases left between them. Germline loops: CDR1 MNHEY, CDR2 SVGAGI. The CDR3 is 16 amino acids. The CDR3 bases are TGTGCCAGCAGACCTGAGAGGGTGGATAGCAATCAGCCCCAGCATTTT. Translated: CASRPERVDSNQPQHF.

This clonotype was recorded a few times. The rearrangement links TRBV12-3 or TRBV12-4 to TRBJ2-1, with TRBD2 identical over 7 bases. This CDR3 is built from 14 residues. The V segment lost 5 bases and the J segment 6 bases; nucleotides outside the gene matches: 7. The CDR3 region is CASSPRAGVNEQFF. CDR3 in DNA: TGTGCCAGCAGTCCGCGGGCGGGGGTCAATGAGCAGTTCTTC.

Concerning this clonotype: One end of the junction fails to match germline, which may point to a read error. The rearrangement joins TRBV2 to TRBJ1-6; D gene uncertain. This CDR3 spans 16 amino acids. Germline lookup yields CDR1 SNHLY and CDR2 FYNNEI. The CDR3 region is CARSPGPTSYKSPLHF. Written as DNA, the CDR3 is TGTGCCAGGTCGCCGGGCCCTACTTCTTATAAGTCACCCCTCCACTTT.

V gene TRBV5-4 combines with J gene TRBJ1-2, with D tentatively TRBD1 (6 bases). This CDR3 region has 15 residues. With 4 bases removed from V and 2 bases from J, the gap between germline ends came to 15 bases. Germline CDR1 and CDR2: SGHNT and YYREEE (reference sequence). CDR3 nucleotide sequence: TGTGCCAGCAGCAGTGGGACAAGGGAGAACTATGGCTACACCTTC. It specifies CASSSGTRENYGYTF.

The V call is TRBV10-3, the J call TRBJ1-2, with D possibly TRBD1 on 6 matching bases. The CDR3 sequence is 15 residues long. Germline CDR1 and CDR2: ENHRY and SYGVKD. Trimming cost V 6 bases and J 0 bases, with 14 bases left between them. The DNA of the CDR3 is TGTGCCATCAGCTGGACAGCTACTCCTAACTATGGCTACACCTTC. Residues: CAISWTATPNYGYTF.

In its sample, this clonotype was seen a few times. The chain couples TRBV6-2 or TRBV6-3 to TRBJ2-7; 7 nucleotides match TRBD1. V lost 6 bases to trimming and J lost 4 bases; unmatched junction nucleotides: 12. The CDR3 consists of 15 residues. Germline V CDR1 and CDR2: MNHEY, SVGEGT. The CDR3 reads CASSFRQGPVYEQYF. The CDR3 nucleotides are TGTGCCAGCAGCTTCAGACAGGGACCCGTATACGAGCAGTACTTC.

The chain joins TRBV14 to TRBJ2-2; D might be TRBD1 (5 bases). CDR3 length: 17 residues. V dropped 0 bases and J dropped 0 bases, with 11 bases sitting between them. The germline V gene has CDR1 SGHDN and CDR2 FVKESK. For the CDR3, the DNA is TGTGCCAGCAGCCAAGATACGGAAGGGGCGAACACCGGGGAGCTGTTTTTT. This encodes CASSQDTEGANTGELFF. The full variable domain, rest sourced from reference TRBV14 and TRBJ2-2, is EAGVTQFPSHSVIEKGQTVTLRCDPISGHDNLYWYRRVMGKEIKFLLHFVKESKQDESGMPNNRFLAERTGGTYSTLKVQPAELEDSGVYFCASSQDTEGANTGELFFGEGSRLTVL.

This clonotype was seen a handful of times. This sequence joins TRBV6-1 and TRBJ1-2; 12 nucleotides match TRBD1. This CDR3 is 14 amino acids long. The V and J ends lost 4 bases and 4 bases, in that order; junction bases with no gene match: 1. CDR1 is MNHNS and CDR2 is SASEGT in the germline V gene. As DNA, the CDR3 is TGTGCCAGCAGTGGGGGACAGGGGGCCTATGGCTACACCTTC. Translated: CASSGGQGAYGYTF.

The table lists this clonotype with a count of one. The rearrangement links TRBV21-1 to TRBJ1-5; TRBD1, as called in the table, went unchecked against the DNA. TRBV21-1 has pseudogene status. This CDR3 is built from 15 residues. CDR3 in amino acids: CATLRPGQGPQPQHF. CDR3 coding DNA: TGTGCCACCCTAAGACCGGGACAGGGCCCTCAGCCCCAGCATTTT.

This sequence joins TRBV4-1 and TRBJ2-3, with 10 bases identical to TRBD2. The J segment lost 4 bases and the V segment lost 3 bases, leaving 7 bases of the junction unmatched. The germline gives CDR1 MGHRA, CDR2 YSYEKL. The CDR3 is 16 residues long. The CDR3 is CASSQGSGGDSDTQYF. CDR3 nucleotide sequence: TGCGCCAGCAGCCAGGGAAGCGGGGGGGATTCAGATACGCAGTATTTT.

This clonotype came up a few times. V and J are TRBV25-1 and TRBJ1-2; TRBD1 matches at 9 bases. V trimming: 4 bases; J trimming: 5 bases; junction bases outside the gene matches: 11. From germline, CDR1 is MGHDK and CDR2 SYGVNS. The CDR3 sequence is 16 residues long. CDR3 in amino acids: CASSGPDRGQGYGYTF. Written as DNA, the CDR3 is TGTGCCAGCAGTGGCCCGGACAGGGGACAAGGTTATGGCTACACCTTC.

The J gene is TRBJ2-2, the V gene TRBV6-5; TRBD1 agrees at 8 bases. V dropped 5 bases and J dropped 1; count of bases not matched to a gene: 6. The CDR3 has 16 residues. CDR1 MNHEY and CDR2 SVGAGI come from the germline V gene. The CDR3 spells CASSKDRVENTGELFF. For the CDR3, the DNA is TGTGCCAGCAGTAAGGACAGGGTTGAGAACACCGGGGAGCTGTTTTTT.